What follows are 4 T cell receptor beta chains derived from one specimen sequenced in a study of control samples from healthy donors and cancer patients. The repertoire was sequenced with immunoSEQ multiplex PCR; TCRdb's copy has only in-frame clones and lacks some. The data contain 90,000 to 120,000 clones, 70% to 85% of them singletons. Input material: blood. Receptors were obtained from a man aged 18-30 years in good health.

V usage is TRBV19 and J usage is TRBJ1-1; maybe TRBD1 (6 bases). The CDR3 is 14 amino acids. The V gene lost 3 bases and the J gene lost 6 bases, with 14 bases spanning the gap. Germline V gene sequence: CDR1 LNHDA, CDR2 SQIVND (reference sequence). This CDR3 reads CASSIRGGLAEAFF. The CDR3 bases are TGTGCCAGTAGTATTCGAGGGGGACTGGCTGAAGCTTTCTTT.

The chain is built from TRBV4-1 and TRBJ1-1; weak D call: TRBD1 (5 bases). This CDR3 is 15 amino acids long. Trimming pared 2 bases from V and 1 base from J, leaving 11 bases between. Germline V lookup: CDR1 MGHRA, CDR2 YSYEKL. The CDR3 here is CASSQYFTGNTEAFF. The CDR3 DNA reads as TGCGCCAGCAGCCAATACTTCACAGGGAACACTGAAGCTTTCTTT.

The rearrangement links TRBV18 to TRBJ2-4, with TRBD2 matching over 7 bases. This CDR3 has 15 amino acids. J lost 0 bases, V lost 5 bases, and 4 bases had no gene match. Germline V gene data show CDR1 as KGHSH and CDR2 as LQKENI. CDR3 bases: TGTGCCAGCTCAGGCGGGGGACTAGCCAAAAACATTCAGTACTTC. Residues: CASSGGGLAKNIQYF.

The rearrangement links TRBV12-5 to TRBJ1-2, with D unresolved. The germline CDR1 and CDR2 sequences are LGHNT and FRNRAP. Trimming cost V 5 bases and J 0 bases, with 16 bases left between them. The CDR3 spans 16 residues. The CDR3 protein is CASGPTRLLPNYGYTF. The DNA for the CDR3 is TGTGCTAGTGGTCCCACCAGACTGCTTCCTAACTATGGCTACACCTTC.